The 18 T cell receptor beta chains listed next were all sequenced from one sample in a study of T cell clonotyping in hematopoietic cell transplantation. Profiled with immunoSEQ multiplex PCR; TCRdb holds only in-frame clones, not every one. The sample contains nearly 70,000 clones, just under 95% of which appear only once. Source material: peripheral blood mononuclear cells. The receptors shown here come from a man in his forties or fifties in good health. Some clones in this sample may be carry-over from other donors' samples.

The rearrangement uses TRBV27 and TRBJ2-7, with D possibly being TRBD2 (7 bases). The V end was cut by 5 bases, the J end by 7 bases, with 27 bases between. CDR1 is MNHEY, CDR2 SMNVEV, per germline (reference sequence). This CDR3 has 17 amino acids. The CDR3 nucleotides are TGTGCCAGCAGTCGTCCCCTTATTGGGGGGGCCCTTGGGGAGCAGTACTTC. It yields the protein CASSRPLIGGALGEQYF.

CDR3 sequence: CASSRSHQGYEQYF. For the CDR3, the DNA is TGTGCCAGCAGCCGAAGCCATCAGGGGTACGAGCAGTACTTC. The chain links TRBV5-6 to TRBJ2-7, with a possible D match to TRBD1 (6 bases). Trimming removed 4 bases at V and 4 bases at J, with 15 bases between. Germline values: CDR1 SGHDT, CDR2 YYEEEE. This CDR3 has 14 amino acids.

This sequence joins TRBV29-1 and TRBJ2-3, with D maybe TRBD2 (6 bases). Deletions cut 6 bases from V and 3 bases from J, with 16 bases between. The CDR3 is 14 residues long. Germline V lookup: CDR1 SQVTM, CDR2 ANQGSEA. The CDR3 DNA follows: TGCAGCGTCCGGGACGGGGGAACGACAGATACGCAGTATTTT. It yields the protein CSVRDGGTTDTQYF.

This sequence joins TRBV19 and TRBJ2-1; no firm D call. The CDR3 covers 12 residues. The germline gives CDR1 LNHDA, CDR2 SQIVND (reference sequence). Trimming took off 0 bases at V and 5 bases at J, with 2 bases between the two ends. CDR3 loop: CASSIDDNEQFF. Here the CDR3 DNA reads TGTGCCAGTAGTATAGATGACAATGAGCAGTTCTTC.

V usage is TRBV5-4 and J usage is TRBJ1-1; D unresolved. Between the trimmed V and J ends, which lost 0 bases and 9 bases, there was a span of 9 bases. CDR1 SGHNT and CDR2 YYREEE come from the germline V gene (reference sequence). CDR3 length: 12 residues. The CDR3 DNA reads as TGTGCCAGCAGCTTGGTAGGAGGGAAAGCTTTCTTT. This gives the protein CASSLVGGKAFF.

The chain recombines TRBV6-5 with TRBJ2-7, with D hard to call. Trimming cost V 8 bases and J 0 bases, with 17 bases left between them. This CDR3 comprises 15 residues. Per the germline V gene, CDR1 is MNHEY and CDR2 is SVGAGI. CDR3 DNA: TGTGCCAGCTCCCGGGCGTCGGATAGCTCCTACGAGCAGTACTTC. Protein: CASSRASDSSYEQYF.

This chain joins TRBV2 and TRBJ1-6; D possibly corresponds to TRBD1 (5 bases). The germline CDR1 and CDR2 sequences are SNHLY and FYNNEI. The V end lost 7 bases, the J end lost 7 bases, and 14 bases lay between the germline ends. The CDR3 spans 14 residues. The CDR3 nucleotides read TGTGCCAGCACCCCGGGACCTCGAAATTCACCCCTCCACTTT. Translated, it gives CASTPGPRNSPLHF.

This chain uses TRBV6-5 with TRBJ1-1; no clear D. The germline V gene encodes CDR1 MNHEY and CDR2 SVGAGI. Trimming took 2 bases from V and 3 from J, leaving 7 bases between them. This CDR3 region has 13 residues. The CDR3 spells CASSYGRYTEAFF. CDR3 nucleotide sequence: TGTGCCAGCAGTTACGGTCGGTACACTGAAGCTTTCTTT.

The gene calls are TRBV19 and TRBJ2-2, with D possibly TRBD1 on 5 matching bases. The germline V gene encodes CDR1 LNHDA and CDR2 SQIVND (reference sequence). V lost 4 bases and J lost 1, with 7 bases in between. This CDR3 spans 14 amino acids. CDR3 in amino acids: CASSRDRNTGELFF. The CDR3 DNA reads TGTGCCAGTAGTAGAGACAGGAACACCGGGGAGCTGTTTTTT.

This chain connects TRBV6-1 to TRBJ2-5; weak D call: TRBD2 (7 bases). Germline loops: CDR1 MNHNS, CDR2 SASEGT. The CDR3 extends over 15 amino acids. V was cut by 4 bases and J by 2 bases, with 14 bases left in between. The CDR3 loop reads CASSVGLGTQETQYF. DNA of the CDR3: TGTGCCAGCAGTGTTGGACTAGGGACACAAGAGACCCAGTACTTC.

The chain recombines TRBV6-5 with TRBJ1-2; TRBD1 is a possible D gene (6 bases). The CDR3 contains 12 residues. Trimming stripped 5 bases from V and 5 bases from J, with 9 bases between. Germline V gene data show CDR1 as MNHEY and CDR2 as SVGAGI. The CDR3 DNA is TGTGCCAGCAGTGCCCAGGGGTATGGCTACACCTTC. Protein sequence: CASSAQGYGYTF.

The genes are TRBV5-1 and TRBJ2-2; 9 bases agree with TRBD1. Germline V gives CDR1 SGHRS, CDR2 YFSETQ. The V segment lost 4 bases and the J segment 5 bases; nucleotides outside the gene matches: 6. This CDR3 is built from 15 residues. CDR3 sequence (DNA): TGCGCCAGCAGCATGGGACAGGGAGGGACCGGGGAGCTGTTTTTT. Amino acids: CASSMGQGGTGELFF. Variable domain in full (rest from reference TRBV5-1 and TRBJ2-2): KAGVTQTPRYLIKTRGQQVTLSCSPISGHRSVSWYQQTPGQGLQFLFEYFSETQRNKGNFPGRFSGRQFSNSRSEMNVSTLELGDSALYLCASSMGQGGTGELFFGEGSRLTVL.

J is TRBJ1-2 and V is TRBV29-1; 8 bases are shared with TRBD1. The CDR3 has 13 residues. Germline CDR1 is SQVTM and CDR2 is ANQGSEA. Trimming cost V 0 bases and J 6 bases; bases outside gene matches: 3. The CDR3 bases are TGCAGCGTTGAAGATAGGACAGGGAATGGCTACACCTTC. This encodes CSVEDRTGNGYTF.

This clone came up once. This sample also contains other DNA sequences that code for the same CDR3. The chain links TRBV4-3 to TRBJ2-6; 11 bases fit TRBD2. Losses at the gene ends were 0 bases for V and 0 bases for J; bases not matched to a gene: 1. The CDR3 length is 18 residues. Germline CDR1 is LGHNA and CDR2 is YSLEER. This CDR3 is CASSQDLAGGSGANVLTF. The DNA of the CDR3 is TGCGCCAGCAGCCAAGATCTAGCGGGAGGCTCTGGGGCCAACGTCCTGACTTTC.

The rearrangement joins TRBV27 to TRBJ2-7; D perhaps matches TRBD1 (7 bases). Germline-derived CDR1 and CDR2 are MNHEY and SMNVEV (reference sequence). The V and J ends lost 2 bases and 10 bases respectively, with 12 bases between them. This CDR3 contains 12 residues. In DNA, the CDR3 is TGTGCCAGCAGTTTAGGCCAGGGGGGCCAGTACTTC. This sequence encodes CASSLGQGGQYF.

The chain uses TRBV7-3 and TRBJ2-7; 8 positions agree with TRBD2. CDR3 length equals 15 residues. Germline loops: CDR1 SGHTA, CDR2 FQGTGA. Losses at the gene ends were 3 bases for V and 4 bases for J; bases not matched to a gene: 8. Written as DNA, the CDR3 is TGTGCCAGCAGCTTGCTAGCGGGCGGCCCTTACGAGCAGTACTTC. It codes for CASSLLAGGPYEQYF.

The gene calls are TRBV27 and TRBJ1-2, with 10 bases identical to TRBD1. The ends lost 2 bases at V and 1 base at J; junction bases unmatched: 1. This CDR3 spans 15 amino acids. Germline values: CDR1 MNHEY, CDR2 SMNVEV (reference sequence). The CDR3 spells CASSLRTGGNYGYTF. In DNA, the CDR3 is TGTGCCAGCAGTTTAAGGACAGGGGGTAACTATGGCTACACCTTC.

The rearrangement links TRBV4-1 to TRBJ2-2, with D maybe TRBD2 (6 bases). Germline CDR1 MGHRA, CDR2 YSYEKL. The germline V and J ends were trimmed by 2 bases and 3 bases, with 22 bases remaining between them. The CDR3 is 19 amino acids. The CDR3: CASSQKTGGVNPYTGELFF. CDR3 bases: TGCGCCAGCAGCCAAAAGACCGGAGGGGTAAACCCCTACACCGGGGAGCTGTTTTTT.